The 8 T cell receptor beta chains below come from one sample, sequenced in a study of Ad26.COV2.S vaccination and SARS-CoV-2 variants. Using immunoSEQ multiplex PCR, the repertoire was profiled, and TCRdb retains in-frame clones only, with some absent. The sample includes some 500,000 clones, about 91% of them seen just once. Treatment reported: roughly 20 received Ad26.COV2.S at low or high dose, single or two shots; five or six received placebo; per-sample allocation not given. Sampling happened 63 days after the first vaccine or placebo injection. Sample: peripheral blood, taken in a trial of Ad26.COV2.S vaccine versus placebo. All receptors derive from a person between 18 and 65 years old who received the Ad26.COV2.S COVID-19 vaccine or a placebo.

A word on this clone: Other nucleotide sequences in the sample specify the same CDR3. CDR3 nucleotide sequence: TGTGCCAGCAGTGAAGCAAGGGGGGTGAACACTGAAGCTTTCTTT. Its protein is CASSEARGVNTEAFF. The chain carries TRBV25-1 and TRBJ1-1, with D maybe TRBD1 (6 bases). Germline V CDR1 and CDR2: MGHDK, SYGVNS. The ends were cut back, 2 bases at V and 0 bases at J, with 10 bases in the middle. This CDR3 has 15 amino acids. Together with reference TRBV25-1 and TRBJ1-1, the CDR3 gives the full variable domain: EADIYQTPRYLVIGTGKKITLECSQTMGHDKMYWYQQDPGMELHLIHYSYGVNSTEKGDLSSESTVSRIRTEHFPLTLESARPSHTSQYLCASSEARGVNTEAFFGQGTRLTVV.

Worth noting for this clone: It is likely a read error, because the conserved phenylalanine at the end of the CDR3 is missing. It is unclear where the CDR3 begins or ends on the DNA, so no DNA is shown, and the CDR3 is as TCRdb lists it. The chain has TRBV3-1 (or the pseudogene TRBV3-2) and TRBJ1-5; TRBD1, the table's D call, was not compared with the DNA. The CDR3 sequence runs 10 residues, both termini included. Germline V gene sequence: CDR1 LGHDT, CDR2 YNNKEL (reference sequence). CDR3 in amino acids: CASSQDSRVR.

The rearrangement links TRBV12-3 or TRBV12-4 to TRBJ2-7, with a tentative D call TRBD2 (5 bases). The CDR3 loop spans 12 amino acids. V lost 5 bases, J lost 6 bases, and 11 bases lay in between. This chain's CDR3 is CASSGPSSEQYF. The DNA of the CDR3 is TGTGCCAGCAGTGGCCCTAGCAGCGAGCAGTACTTC.

The chain has TRBV14 and TRBJ2-5; D is unresolved. V gave up 4 bases and J gave up 3 bases, with 15 bases separating them. This CDR3 spans 15 amino acids. Germline loops: CDR1 SGHDN, CDR2 FVKESK. CDR3 region: CASSRATQVKETQYF. The DNA of the CDR3 is TGTGCCAGCAGCCGAGCGACCCAAGTTAAAGAGACCCAGTACTTC.

V and J are TRBV28 and TRBJ2-2, with D perhaps matching TRBD2 (5 bases). Germline V gene data show CDR1 as MDHEN and CDR2 as SYDVKM. The CDR3 totals 16 residues. V lost 4 bases to trimming and J lost 3 bases, with 15 bases between them. The CDR3: CASSYAGLAYTGELFF. The CDR3 DNA sequence: TGTGCCAGCAGTTATGCCGGCCTAGCCTACACCGGGGAGCTGTTTTTT.

Comment on this clone: The identical CDR3 is also encoded by other nucleotide sequences in the sample. The V gene is TRBV2, the J gene TRBJ1-1, with D possibly TRBD1 on 5 matching bases. V lost 4 bases and J 4 bases, leaving 10 bases between the germline ends. The CDR3 is 13 residues long. CDR1 is SNHLY and CDR2 is FYNNEI in the germline V gene. The CDR3 is CASSGQGGTEAFF. Written as DNA, the CDR3 is TGTGCCAGCAGTGGGCAGGGAGGCACTGAAGCTTTCTTT.

This chain joins TRBV7-9 and TRBJ1-4, with D uncertain. The CDR3 is 13 amino acids. Per the germline V gene, CDR1 is SEHNR and CDR2 is FQNEAQ (reference sequence). Between the trimmed V and J ends, which lost 2 bases and 7 bases, there was a span of 8 bases. The CDR3 reads CASSLRGLEKLFF. CDR3 in DNA: TGTGCCAGCAGCTTACGGGGTCTTGAAAAACTGTTTTTT.

The chain has TRBV2 and TRBJ2-5; D not certain. The germline V gene encodes CDR1 SNHLY and CDR2 FYNNEI. The V end was cut by 10 bases, the J end by 0 bases, with 15 bases between. The CDR3 covers 14 residues. The CDR3 DNA follows: TGTGCCACCACGGGCACCGTGTACCAAGAGACCCAGTACTTC. Its protein product is CATTGTVYQETQYF. Full variable domain (outside the CDR3, taken from reference TRBV2 and TRBJ2-5): EPEVTQTPSHQVTQMGQEVILRCVPISNHLYFYWYRQILGQKVEFLVSFYNNEISEKSEIFDDQFSVERPDGSNFTLKIRSTKLEDSAMYFCATTGTVYQETQYFGPGTRLLVL.